The T cell receptor (beta chain) under discussion was sequenced for a study of T cell repertoires in cytomegalovirus infection. TCRdb ran MiXCR on the reads and lists one entry per CDR3 protein. Seen here are approximately 990,000 distinct CDR3 sequences, approximately 32% observed once, and the top ten hold over 10%. This clonotype was recorded at least ten times. Its antigen is still unknown. V gave up 0 bases and J gave up 5 bases, with 13 bases separating them. The CDR3 has 15 amino acids. From germline, CDR1 is SGHTA and CDR2 FQGNSA. The sample here was cultured CD8+ T cells from PBMCs, taken from culture after CMV antigen stimulation. This TCR was sampled from a human donor in good health (CMV status not recorded). Some clones in this sample may be carry-over from other donors' samples. V usage is TRBV7-2 and J usage is TRBJ2-5, with D perhaps TRBD1 (5 bases). CDR3 DNA sequence: TGTGCCAGCAGCTTAGCTAGGGGTACGCGGGAGACCCAGTACTTC. Residues: CASSLARGTRETQYF. Based on the CDR3 plus reference TRBV7-2 and TRBJ2-5, the full variable domain is GAGVSQSPSNKVTEKGKDVELRCDPISGHTALYWYRQSLGQGLEFLIYFQGNSAPDKSGLPSDRFSAERTGGSVSTLTIQRTQQEDSAVYLCASSLARGTRETQYFGPGTRLLVL.